The rows below give T cell receptor beta chains drawn from one sample of a study of spatial heterogeneity in lung cancer. TCRdb itself ran the 5' RACE reads through MiXCR, one entry per CDR3 protein. The table has about 38,000 distinct CDR3 sequences, about 5% seen once. Source: PBMCs, taken at surgery. These receptors were taken from a female donor with early-stage non-small cell lung cancer. The conserved cysteine and the conserved F or W are not part of the CDR3 here. The size entry is marked missing in some rows and otherwise reads once, few, many or a size class.

many	TRBV20-1	TRBJ1-1	SARHRGRGDTEAF
few	TRBV5-6	TRBJ2-3	ASRGDYRLGTDTQY
many	TRBV20-1	TRBJ2-5	SARDLERGPPETQY
.	TRBV13	TRBJ2-3	ASSPLGGSGGVTDTQY
many	TRBV6-7	TRBJ2-5	ASSSSPPGLAGQETQY
.	TRBV12-3/TRBV12-4	TRBJ2-2	ASSPDIPTGQGRGTGELF
many	TRBV2	TRBJ1-1	ASRDDTEAF
many	TRBV2	TRBJ2-1	ASSWTGDEQF
many	TRBV27	TRBJ2-1	ASSPTGTNEQF
.	TRBV4-2	TRBJ2-3	ASSPSASGVADTQY
.	TRBV19	TRBJ1-2	ASSISGDRLYGYT
many	TRBV3-1	TRBJ2-7	ASSQEARTSGGDEQY